This TCR beta chain was sequenced during a study of cytomegalovirus exposure and HLA in healthy donors. CDR1 GTSNPN and CDR2 SVGIG come from the germline V gene (reference sequence). The CDR3 is 15 residues long. Between the trimmed V and J ends, which lost 0 bases and 4 bases, there was a span of 12 bases. Profiled with immunoSEQ multiplex PCR; TCRdb holds only in-frame clones, not every one. Among 150,000 to 200,000 clones, around 88% were seen once, and the ten largest hold roughly 1.5%. Specimen: PBMCs. The sequence derives from a woman in her late teens or twenties in good health and CMV-seronegative. V usage is TRBV30 and J usage is TRBJ2-2; possibly TRBD2 for D (5 bases). CDR3 amino acids: CAWSVGAAGTGELFF. In DNA form, the CDR3 reads TGTGCCTGGAGTGTAGGAGCGGCTGGCACCGGGGAGCTGTTTTTT.